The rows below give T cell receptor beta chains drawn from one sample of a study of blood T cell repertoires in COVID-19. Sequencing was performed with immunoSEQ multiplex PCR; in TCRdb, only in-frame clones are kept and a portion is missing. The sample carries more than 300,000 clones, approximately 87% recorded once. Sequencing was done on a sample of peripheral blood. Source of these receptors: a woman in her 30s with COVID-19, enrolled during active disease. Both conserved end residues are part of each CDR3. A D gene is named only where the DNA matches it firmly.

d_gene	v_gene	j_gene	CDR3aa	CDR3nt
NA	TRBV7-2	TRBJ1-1	CASMRGGTSLNTEAFF	TGTGCCAGCATGCGCGGCGGGACCTCCTTGAACACTGAAGCTTTCTTT
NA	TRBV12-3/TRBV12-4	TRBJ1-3	CASSLTGGNTIYF	TGTGCCAGCAGCCTGACAGGCGGAAACACCATATATTTT
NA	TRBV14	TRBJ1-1	CASSQDFVGVGTEAFF	TGTGCCAGCAGCCAAGACTTCGTCGGGGTGGGGACTGAAGCTTTCTTT
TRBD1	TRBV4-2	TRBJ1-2	CASSHETGGNYGYTF	TGTGCCAGCAGCCACGAGACAGGGGGCAACTATGGCTACACCTTC
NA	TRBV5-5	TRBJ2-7	CASSLFADSYEQYF	TGTGCCAGCAGCTTGTTTGCGGACTCCTACGAGCAGTACTTC
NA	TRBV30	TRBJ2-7	CAWGFDGSYEQYF	TGTGCCTGGGGATTCGACGGGTCCTACGAGCAGTACTTC
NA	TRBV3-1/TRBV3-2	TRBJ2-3	CASSSHASRTTQYF	TGTGCCAGCAGCTCTCACGCGTCCAGGACAACGCAGTATTTT
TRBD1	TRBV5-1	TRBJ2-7	CASSRDRGTYEQYF	TGCGCCAGCAGCCGGGACAGGGGCACCTACGAGCAGTACTTC
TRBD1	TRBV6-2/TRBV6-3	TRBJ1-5	CASSYPQGTGQPQHF	TGTGCCAGCAGTTACCCTCAGGGGACAGGTCAGCCCCAGCATTTT
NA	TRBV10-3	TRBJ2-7	CAISELVDEQYF	TGTGCCATCAGTGAACTAGTCGACGAGCAGTACTTC
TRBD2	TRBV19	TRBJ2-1	CASSLAGGEQFF	TGTGCCAGTAGTTTAGCGGGAGGTGAGCAGTTCTTC
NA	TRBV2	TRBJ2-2	CASSEVRTITYTGELFF	TGTGCCAGCAGTGAAGTTCGGACAATAACCTACACCGGGGAGCTGTTTTTT
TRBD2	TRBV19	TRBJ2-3	CASSLGSGTTPDTQYF	TGTGCCAGTAGTTTGGGTAGCGGGACGACCCCAGATACGCAGTATTTT
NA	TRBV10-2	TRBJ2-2	CAGRFQGTTGELFF	TGCGCCGGACGTTTCCAGGGGACCACCGGGGAGCTGTTTTTT
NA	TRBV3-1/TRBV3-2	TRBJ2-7	CASSQLPWASLQYF	TGTGCCAGCAGCCAGTTGCCGTGGGCTAGCTTACAGTACTTC
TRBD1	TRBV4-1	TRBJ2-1	CASRATGPYNEQFF	TGCGCCAGCAGGGCGACAGGGCCCTACAATGAGCAGTTCTTC
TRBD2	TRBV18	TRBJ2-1	CASLRLAGDNEQFF	TGTGCCAGCTTGAGACTAGCGGGGGACAATGAGCAGTTCTTC
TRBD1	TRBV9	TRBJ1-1	CASGVAGQRNTEAFF	TGTGCCAGCGGCGTTGCGGGACAGAGGAACACTGAAGCTTTCTTT
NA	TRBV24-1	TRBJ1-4	CATSATAPEKLFF	TGTGCCACCAGTGCCACAGCCCCTGAAAAACTGTTTTTT
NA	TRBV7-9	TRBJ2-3	CASSLNQGQAQYF	TGTGCCAGCAGCTTGAACCAGGGCCAGGCGCAGTATTTT
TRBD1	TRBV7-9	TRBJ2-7	CASSSPTGARTYEQYF	TGTGCCAGCAGCTCCCCGACAGGGGCAAGGACCTACGAGCAGTACTTC
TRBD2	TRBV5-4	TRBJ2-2	CASSLTRGRAGTGELFF	TGTGCCAGCAGCTTGACTCGCGGGAGGGCCGGCACCGGGGAGCTGTTTTTT
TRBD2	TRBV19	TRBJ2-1	CATATSGRYNEQFF	TGTGCCACCGCAACTAGCGGGCGTTACAATGAGCAGTTCTTC
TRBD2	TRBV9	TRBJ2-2	CASSAEGTSAGELFF	TGTGCCAGCAGCGCAGAAGGGACTAGCGCCGGGGAGCTGTTTTTT
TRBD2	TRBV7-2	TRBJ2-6	CASSLPGLARTGANVLTF	TGTGCCAGCAGCTTACCGGGACTAGCGAGAACTGGGGCCAACGTCCTGACTTTC
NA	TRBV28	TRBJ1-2	CASSLTGGPRYGYTF	TGTGCCAGCAGTCTGACCGGGGGGCCCCGTTATGGCTACACCTTC